One and the same sample provided the 19 T cell receptor beta chains below, sequenced in a study of T cells in localized non-small cell lung cancer. TCRdb's copy holds only in-frame clones and misses some; the assay was immunoSEQ multiplex PCR. Of 35,000 to 40,000 clones listed, around nine tenths are singletons. The specimen comprised peripheral blood, sampled before any cancer treatment. All receptors come from a woman aged 40 to 75 with stage I lung adenocarcinoma.

This clone is a singleton in its sample. The chain recombines TRBV15 with TRBJ2-1, with 11 bases aligning to TRBD2. CDR3 length: 17 residues. The germline V gene encodes CDR1 LNHNV and CDR2 YYDKDF (reference sequence). V was clipped by 5 bases and J by 10 bases; unmatched bases: 16. CDR3 residues: CATSPTTLAGGRVEQFF. The CDR3 DNA follows: TGTGCCACCAGCCCGACGACCTTAGCGGGAGGGAGAGTCGAGCAGTTCTTC.

The chain carries TRBV11-3 and TRBJ2-7; 7 positions match TRBD2. V gave up 5 bases and J gave up 0 bases; unmatched junction bases: 7. This CDR3 region has 15 residues. Germline CDR1 is SGHNT and CDR2 is YENEEA. CDR3 residues: CASSQGGGGSYEQYF. In DNA, the CDR3 is TGTGCCAGCAGCCAAGGCGGCGGGGGCTCCTACGAGCAGTACTTC.

The chain uses TRBV19 and TRBJ1-1; D perhaps matches TRBD1 (5 bases). V lost 8 bases, J lost 1 base, and 20 bases lay in between. This CDR3 spans 16 amino acids. From germline, CDR1 is LNHDA and CDR2 SQIVND (reference sequence). The CDR3 loop is CASRWLYRNGNTEAFF. Here the CDR3 DNA reads TGTGCCAGTCGATGGCTTTACAGGAATGGGAACACTGAAGCTTTCTTT.

J is TRBJ2-7 and V is TRBV7-2; no reliable D call. The CDR3 runs 14 residues. V lost 1 base and J lost 0, with 7 bases in between. Germline V gene sequence: CDR1 SGHTA, CDR2 FQGNSA. CDR3 protein: CASSLETRSYEQYF. DNA of the CDR3: TGTGCCAGCAGCTTAGAAACTCGCTCCTACGAGCAGTACTTC.

V and J are TRBV11-2 and TRBJ1-1; D might be TRBD1 (5 bases). CDR3 size: 19 residues. Trimming left V 1 base short and J 1 base short, with 22 bases between. In germline, CDR1 is SGHAT, CDR2 FQNNGV. The CDR3 loop reads CASSLVGGWGGRENTEAFF. The DNA for the CDR3 is TGTGCCAGCAGCTTAGTTGGGGGTTGGGGAGGACGTGAGAACACTGAAGCTTTCTTT.

The V gene is TRBV18, the J gene TRBJ2-3, with a possible D match to TRBD2 (6 bases). Germline values: CDR1 KGHSH, CDR2 LQKENI. V was trimmed by 3 bases and J by 0 bases, leaving 10 bases between them. The CDR3 covers 15 residues. CDR3 protein: CASSPPGTSTDTQYF. For the CDR3, the DNA is TGTGCCAGCTCACCTCCCGGGACTAGCACAGATACGCAGTATTTT.

V gene TRBV13 combines with J gene TRBJ2-3, with 12 nucleotides matching TRBD2. The CDR3 is made up of 16 amino acids. Germline loops: CDR1 PRHDT, CDR2 FYEKMQ (reference sequence). J lost 2 bases, V lost 4 bases, and 4 bases had no gene match. The CDR3 protein is CASSYGLAGYTDTQYF. CDR3 bases: TGTGCCAGCAGCTACGGACTAGCGGGGTACACAGATACGCAGTATTTT.

V is TRBV2 and J is TRBJ1-5, with a tentative D call TRBD1 (6 bases). V was clipped by 7 bases and J by 0 bases, with 19 bases between them. The CDR3 has 17 residues. CDR1 SNHLY and CDR2 FYNNEI come from the germline V gene. CDR3 coding DNA: TGTGCCAGCACCCGACAAGTGACAGGTTATAGCAATCAGCCCCAGCATTTT. Encoded protein: CASTRQVTGYSNQPQHF.

The chain has TRBV7-9 and TRBJ2-2; D not resolved. V lost 5 bases, J lost 5 bases, and 12 bases lay in between. The germline V gene encodes CDR1 SEHNR and CDR2 FQNEAQ (reference sequence). The CDR3 extends over 14 amino acids. CDR3 protein: CASSPHEETGELFF. The CDR3 nucleotides are TGTGCCAGCAGCCCACACGAGGAGACCGGGGAGCTGTTTTTT.

This chain connects TRBV2 to TRBJ2-1, with D perhaps matching TRBD1 or TRBD2 (5 bases each). The CDR3 has 14 residues. Germline lookup yields CDR1 SNHLY and CDR2 FYNNEI. V lost 3 bases and J 3 bases, leaving 9 bases between the germline ends. CDR3 residues: CASSEGVDYNEQFF. For the CDR3, the DNA is TGTGCCAGCAGTGAGGGGGTGGACTACAATGAGCAGTTCTTC.

This clone was picked up a small number of times. V gene TRBV9 combines with J gene TRBJ2-5; D is unresolved. V dropped 4 bases and J dropped 2 bases, with 9 bases sitting between them. Germline CDR1 SGDLS, CDR2 YYNGEE. CDR3 size: 13 residues. The CDR3 nucleotides read TGTGCCAGCAGCCCAGGTGGGCAAGAGACCCAGTACTTC. Its protein product is CASSPGGQETQYF.

The chain has TRBV19 and TRBJ2-6; TRBD1 agrees at 11 bases. V shed 3 bases and J 0 bases; nucleotides not matched to a gene: 10. The CDR3 sequence is 20 residues long. The germline V gene has CDR1 LNHDA and CDR2 SQIVND (reference sequence). CDR3 loop: CASSIPPSGTGGSGANVLTF. CDR3 coding DNA: TGTGCCAGTAGTATTCCCCCATCCGGGACAGGGGGCTCTGGGGCCAACGTCCTGACTTTC.

The V call is TRBV19, the J call TRBJ1-5, with 9 bases matching TRBD1. From germline, CDR1 is LNHDA and CDR2 SQIVND (reference sequence). The CDR3 is 15 residues long. V was pared by 5 bases and J by 5 bases, with 7 bases of the junction left unmatched. The CDR3, as DNA: TGTGCCAGTAGTGGGGGACAGGGAGTTTATCAGCCCCAGCATTTT. Its translation is CASSGGQGVYQPQHF. The whole variable domain, remainder taken from reference TRBV19 and TRBJ1-5, is DGGITQSPKYLFRKEGQNVTLSCEQNLNHDAMYWYRQDPGQGLRLIYYSQIVNDFQKGDIAEGYSVSREKKESFPLTVTSAQKNPTAFYLCASSGGQGVYQPQHFGDGTRLSIL.

CDR3 sequence: CAWSVRAWETQYF. The CDR3 bases are TGTGCCTGGAGTGTAAGGGCGTGGGAGACCCAGTACTTC. This chain connects TRBV30 to TRBJ2-5; D gene uncertain. The V gene lost 0 bases and the J gene lost 5 bases, with 10 bases spanning the gap. Germline CDR1 is GTSNPN and CDR2 is SVGIG (reference sequence). The CDR3 spans 13 residues.

The chain recombines TRBV10-3 with TRBJ2-3; D gene unclear. V lost 7 bases to trimming and J lost 2 bases, with 10 bases between them. Germline loops: CDR1 ENHRY, CDR2 SYGVKD. The CDR3 length is 13 residues. CDR3 residues: CAITVGNTDTQYF. The CDR3 DNA is TGTGCCATCACGGTAGGGAACACAGATACGCAGTATTTT.

This chain links TRBV19 with TRBJ1-4; no reliable D call. Deletions cut 1 base from V and 7 bases from J, with 13 bases between. The CDR3 has 15 amino acids. Germline CDR1 and CDR2: LNHDA and SQIVND (reference sequence). The CDR3 loop is CASSIAPVAGEKLFF. Here the CDR3 DNA reads TGTGCCAGTAGTATAGCCCCTGTAGCAGGTGAAAAACTGTTTTTT.

The chain joins TRBV30 to TRBJ2-7; 13 nucleotides align to TRBD2. J was trimmed by 3 bases and V by 1 base; bases with no gene match: 15. The CDR3 is 19 amino acids. Germline V gives CDR1 GTSNPN, CDR2 SVGIG (reference sequence). DNA for the CDR3: TGTGCCTGGAGTGCGATAACGACTCGGACTAGCGGGAGAGGCTACGAGCAGTACTTC. Its protein product is CAWSAITTRTSGRGYEQYF.

The V and J genes are TRBV18 and TRBJ2-3; D is undetermined. The germline CDR1 and CDR2 sequences are KGHSH and LQKENI. Trimming left V 3 bases short and J 5 bases short, with 21 bases between. The CDR3 spans 17 residues. CDR3 protein: CASSPPVSRRPGDTQYF. As DNA, the CDR3 is TGTGCCAGCTCACCCCCAGTCAGTCGTCGGCCGGGAGATACGCAGTATTTT.

The J gene is TRBJ2-1, the V gene TRBV5-8; 13 nucleotides align to TRBD2. Germline CDR1 is SGHTS and CDR2 is YDEGEE. The CDR3 length is 16 residues. The trim removed 4 bases at V and 10 bases at J, leaving 11 bases unmatched. The CDR3 DNA reads as TGTGCCAGCAGCAGGGCCGGGACTAGCGGGATCGGCGAGCAGTTCTTC. Protein: CASSRAGTSGIGEQFF.